The next 25 T cell receptor beta chains were all read from a single sample in a study of OX40 agonist ivuxolimab in advanced cancers. Profiling relied on immunoSEQ multiplex PCR, and the TCRdb table lists in-frame clones only, not all of them. The sample carries tens of thousands of clones, about 90% recorded once. The sequences come from CD4+ or CD8+ T cells sorted from blood, collected in a trial of the OX40 agonist ivuxolimab. These receptors came from an adult with an advanced solid tumor such as melanoma, head and neck, liver or kidney cancer.

The V and J genes are TRBV15 and TRBJ1-3, with TRBD1 matching over 10 bases. V lost 0 bases, J lost 5 bases, and 7 bases stayed unmatched. The germline gives CDR1 LNHNV, CDR2 YYDKDF (reference sequence). The length of the CDR3 is 17 residues. CDR3 coding DNA: TGTGCCACCAGCAGAGATCTGGGACAGGGGAGGAGAAACACCATATATTTT. Amino acids: CATSRDLGQGRRNTIYF.

This clone was found a few times. J is TRBJ1-4 and V is TRBV7-9; D gene uncertain. The CDR3 length is 11 residues. Germline CDR1 is SEHNR and CDR2 is FQNEAQ (reference sequence). V was clipped by 5 bases and J by 11 bases, with 9 bases between them. The CDR3 DNA reads as TGTGCCAGCAGCCGAGAGTCCAAACTGTTTTTT. Translated: CASSRESKLFF.

V is TRBV4-2 and J is TRBJ2-1, with D perhaps being TRBD1 or TRBD2 (5 bases each). Trimming removed 4 bases at V and 5 bases at J, with 15 bases between. The CDR3 covers 15 residues. The germline CDR1 and CDR2 sequences are LGHNA and YNFKEQ. CDR3 residues: CASSPGTRRDNEQFF. The CDR3, as DNA: TGTGCCAGCAGCCCCGGGACCCGGCGAGACAATGAGCAGTTCTTC.

This sequence joins TRBV27 and TRBJ1-1, with D possibly TRBD1 on 6 matching bases. Trimming cost V 7 bases and J 5 bases, with 17 bases left between them. Germline V gene sequence: CDR1 MNHEY, CDR2 SMNVEV (reference sequence). There are 14 residues in the CDR3. As DNA, the CDR3 is TGTGCCAGCACCTCGGGGGGGCGCGTTACTGAAGCTTTCTTT. This sequence encodes CASTSGGRVTEAFF.

The rearrangement links TRBV2 to TRBJ1-5, with a possible D match to TRBD1 (6 bases). This CDR3 is built from 13 residues. CDR1 is SNHLY and CDR2 is FYNNEI in the germline V gene. V was trimmed by 6 bases and J by 8 bases, leaving 14 bases between them. The CDR3 region is CASSLGGMKPQHF. CDR3 in DNA: TGTGCCAGCAGCTTAGGGGGAATGAAGCCCCAGCATTTT.

J is TRBJ2-3 and V is TRBV11-3; 15 nucleotides align to TRBD2. The J segment lost 3 bases and the V segment lost 5 bases, leaving 3 bases of the junction unmatched. The germline V gene encodes CDR1 SGHNT and CDR2 YENEEA. This CDR3 contains 16 residues. The CDR3 sequence: CASSRTSGRVTDTQYF. The CDR3 DNA is TGTGCCAGCAGCCGGACTAGCGGGAGGGTGACAGATACGCAGTATTTT.

The chain combines TRBV9 with TRBJ2-1; 7 bases map to TRBD1. This CDR3 is built from 14 residues. The germline gives CDR1 SGDLS, CDR2 YYNGEE. The ends lost 0 bases at V and 5 bases at J; junction bases unmatched: 2. CDR3 sequence: CASSVVTGNNEQFF. The CDR3 region has the DNA TGTGCCAGCAGCGTAGTGACAGGGAACAATGAGCAGTTCTTC.

The genes are TRBV27 and TRBJ2-1; 12 bases fit TRBD2. CDR1 is MNHEY, CDR2 SMNVEV, per germline (reference sequence). CDR3 length equals 16 residues. V lost 5 bases and J lost 5; bases outside the gene matches: 7. DNA for the CDR3: TGTGCCAGCAGTCCACTGACTAGCGGGAGTGACAATGAGCAGTTCTTC. Its protein is CASSPLTSGSDNEQFF.

The chain links TRBV7-8 to TRBJ2-3; the match to TRBD2 covers 8 bases. Germline trimming cut 6 bases from V and 4 bases from J; bases unmatched to any gene: 9. Per germline, CDR1 SGHVS and CDR2 FQNEAQ. CDR3 length: 15 amino acids. The CDR3 region is CASRGAGGVSDTQYF. In DNA form, the CDR3 reads TGTGCCAGCAGGGGGGCGGGAGGTGTTTCAGATACGCAGTATTTT.

V usage is TRBV27 and J usage is TRBJ2-5, with D hard to call. Looked up from germline, CDR1 is MNHEY and CDR2 is SMNVEV (reference sequence). V dropped 5 bases and J dropped 2 bases, with 15 bases sitting between them. The CDR3 extends over 15 amino acids. CDR3 sequence reads: CASSPRPAAQETQYF. In nucleotides, the CDR3 is TGTGCCAGCAGTCCTCGCCCGGCGGCTCAAGAGACCCAGTACTTC.

The J gene is TRBJ2-1, the V gene TRBV5-1; TRBD2 matches at 9 bases. CDR3 length: 14 residues. The V gene's germline CDR1 is SGHRS and CDR2 YFSETQ. Trimming cost V 2 bases and J 12 bases; bases outside gene matches: 9. In nucleotides, the CDR3 is TGCGCCAGCAGCTTTGCGGGAGGGCTGGGAGGGCAGTTCTTC. Protein product: CASSFAGGLGGQFF.

This clone has just one count. J is TRBJ2-7 and V is TRBV6-1, with TRBD1 identical over 7 bases. This CDR3 has 12 residues. The germline CDR1 and CDR2 sequences are MNHNS and SASEGT. V lost 8 bases and J lost 3; bases outside the gene matches: 4. The CDR3 protein is CASDRDRYEQYF. CDR3 coding DNA: TGTGCCAGCGACAGGGACCGCTACGAGCAGTACTTC.

This chain uses TRBV5-1 with TRBJ1-4; D remains unclear. The CDR3 loop spans 16 amino acids. From germline, CDR1 is SGHRS and CDR2 YFSETQ. Trimming took 0 bases from V and 8 from J, leaving 17 bases between them. The CDR3 reads CASSLAPGNGLEKLFF. DNA for the CDR3: TGCGCCAGCAGCTTGGCCCCGGGCAATGGTTTAGAAAAACTGTTTTTT.

The DNA of the CDR3 is TGCAGCGTTGAACATCTAGCGGCCGAATATTACAATGAGCAGTTCTTC. It encodes CSVEHLAAEYYNEQFF. The chain uses TRBV29-1 and TRBJ2-1, with TRBD2 matching over 7 bases. The trim removed 2 bases at V and 4 bases at J, leaving 11 bases unmatched. CDR3 length equals 16 residues. Germline V lookup: CDR1 SQVTM, CDR2 ANQGSEA.

J is TRBJ1-1 and V is TRBV9, with D possibly matching TRBD1 (5 bases). Germline loops: CDR1 SGDLS, CDR2 YYNGEE. The CDR3 is 15 amino acids. V was shortened by 0 bases and J by 1 base, with 10 bases between the two germline ends. CDR3 nucleotides: TGTGCCAGCAGCGTAGCGGGCAGGGAGAACACTGAAGCTTTCTTT. The encoded protein is CASSVAGRENTEAFF.

As to this clone: Other DNA sequences in the same sample also yield this CDR3. The chain recombines TRBV2 with TRBJ2-7; unclear D gene. The germline V gene encodes CDR1 SNHLY and CDR2 FYNNEI. The CDR3 sequence is 13 residues long. V was cut by 2 bases and J by 0 bases, with 5 bases left in between. The CDR3 sequence is CASSERSSYEQYF. The CDR3 nucleotides read TGTGCCAGCAGTGAACGGTCCTCCTACGAGCAGTACTTC.

The CDR3 DNA sequence: TGTGCCACCAGCAGAGATTTAAGGGGGGACTCTGGAAACACCATATATTTT. Translated: CATSRDLRGDSGNTIYF. This chain connects TRBV15 to TRBJ1-3; D is perhaps TRBD1 (6 bases). This CDR3 is built from 17 residues. CDR1 and CDR2 from the germline V gene are LNHNV and YYDKDF (reference sequence). V was shortened by 0 bases and J by 0 bases, with 12 bases between the two germline ends.

This rearrangement joins TRBV5-6 to TRBJ2-1, with D unclear. This CDR3 spans 15 amino acids. The germline V gene has CDR1 SGHDT and CDR2 YYEEEE. With 4 bases removed from V and 0 bases from J, the gap between germline ends came to 11 bases. The CDR3 coding sequence is TGTGCCAGCAGCCCTGAGTGGGTCTCCTACAATGAGCAGTTCTTC. It encodes CASSPEWVSYNEQFF.

The V gene is TRBV19, the J gene TRBJ1-1; 9 nucleotides line up with TRBD1. Germline values: CDR1 LNHDA, CDR2 SQIVND (reference sequence). V dropped 5 bases and J dropped 11; count of bases not matched to a gene: 18. The CDR3 spans 16 residues. The CDR3 reads CASSLGTGRSVEGAFF. The CDR3 nucleotides read TGTGCCAGTAGTCTCGGGACAGGGAGGAGTGTGGAAGGTGCTTTCTTT.

This clone was counted a single time. The rearrangement uses TRBV4-3 and TRBJ2-7; the D gene could be TRBD1 or TRBD2 (6 bases each). The CDR3 totals 15 residues. The germline V and J ends were trimmed by 3 bases and 0 bases, with 12 bases remaining between them. The germline V gene has CDR1 LGHNA and CDR2 YSLEER. This chain's CDR3 is CASSHGGQGSYEQYF. For the CDR3, the DNA is TGCGCCAGCAGCCATGGGGGGCAGGGCTCCTACGAGCAGTACTTC.

The rearrangement uses TRBV7-3 and TRBJ2-3, with 10 bases lining up with TRBD2. From germline, CDR1 is SGHTA and CDR2 FQGTGA. The V segment lost 5 bases and the J segment 3 bases; nucleotides outside the gene matches: 14. This CDR3 has 18 amino acids. CDR3 sequence: CASSPSILAGVGTDTQYF. CDR3 DNA: TGTGCCAGCAGCCCATCCATTCTAGCGGGAGTTGGGACAGATACGCAGTATTTT.

J is TRBJ2-5 and V is TRBV6-6; the match to TRBD1 covers 8 bases. Germline V CDR1 and CDR2: MNHNY, SVGAGI (reference sequence). The V and J ends lost 6 bases and 4 bases, in that order; junction bases with no gene match: 4. There are 13 residues in the CDR3. For the CDR3, the DNA is TGTGCCAGCAGGGACAGGGCGGGAGAGACCCAGTACTTC. As protein: CASRDRAGETQYF.

This sequence joins TRBV11-3 and TRBJ1-2; the D gene is possibly TRBD1 (6 bases). V gave up 3 bases and J gave up 7 bases, with 9 bases separating them. From germline, CDR1 is SGHNT and CDR2 YENEEA. The CDR3 spans 12 residues. CDR3 loop: CASSFVGGGYTF. Here the CDR3 DNA reads TGTGCCAGCAGCTTCGTAGGGGGTGGCTACACCTTC.

The chain is built from TRBV29-1 and TRBJ1-2; possible D gene TRBD1, 5 bases. Germline assignment: CDR1 SQVTM and CDR2 ANQGSEA. V was clipped by 0 bases and J by 4 bases, with 12 bases between them. The CDR3 length is 14 residues. The CDR3, as DNA: TGCAGCGTTGAAGAAGTTTTTGGGGGCTATGGCTACACCTTC. This translates into CSVEEVFGGYGYTF.

This rearrangement joins TRBV5-1 to TRBJ2-2; maybe TRBD1 (5 bases). The CDR3 is made up of 16 amino acids. CDR1 and CDR2 (germline): SGHRS, YFSETQ. Trimming stripped 1 base from V and 5 bases from J, with 15 bases between. The CDR3 region has the DNA TGCGCCAGCAGCTTGTCAATCAGGGATAGGACCGGGGAGCTGTTTTTT. It yields the protein CASSLSIRDRTGELFF.